Sequencing of this TCR beta chain was carried out in a study of neurological immune-mediated disorders. Looking at the study overall: Among 34 multiple sclerosis patients, 31 were relapsing-remitting and 3 were secondary progressive. Study observations and caveats: No CDR3 amino acid sequences were shared by expanded clones across subjects, suggesting private repertoires in all groups.

Synthesis of cDNA was accomplished via 5'RACE employing 10-nucleotide random UMIs. TCRdb independently ran MiXCR on the 5' RACE reads; one entry per CDR3 protein. The sample consists of 80,000 to 85,000 distinct CDR3 sequences, 2.5% to 3% of them appearing once. CDR3 length: 13 residues. Germline V gene lookup returns CDR1 SQVTM and CDR2 ANQGSEA. V was pared by 4 bases and J by 5 bases, with 14 bases between. In its sample, this clonotype was seen many times. The target antigen is unknown. The clonotype comes from a woman in her twenties or thirties with multiple sclerosis. V usage is TRBV29-1 and J usage is TRBJ2-5; tentatively, D is TRBD1 (5 bases). Sequencing was done on a sample of PBMCs. The chain's CDR3 is CSVGRQGTETQYF. As DNA, the CDR3 is TGCAGCGTTGGACGGCAGGGAACGGAGACCCAGTACTTC.